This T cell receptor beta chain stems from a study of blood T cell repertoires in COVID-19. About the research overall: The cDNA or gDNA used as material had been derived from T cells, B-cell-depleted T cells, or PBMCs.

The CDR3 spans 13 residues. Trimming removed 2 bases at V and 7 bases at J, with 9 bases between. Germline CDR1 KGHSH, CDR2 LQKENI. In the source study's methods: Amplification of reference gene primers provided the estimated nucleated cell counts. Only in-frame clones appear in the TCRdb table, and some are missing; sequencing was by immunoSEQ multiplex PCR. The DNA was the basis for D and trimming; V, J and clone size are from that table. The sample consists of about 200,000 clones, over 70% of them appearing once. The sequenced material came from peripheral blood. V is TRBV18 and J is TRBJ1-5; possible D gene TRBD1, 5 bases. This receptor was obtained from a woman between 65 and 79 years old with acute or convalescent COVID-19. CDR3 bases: TGTGCCAGCTCACCAGCAGGGAACCAGCCCCAGCATTTT. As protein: CASSPAGNQPQHF.